This note documents a single T cell receptor beta chain sequence. Assay: immunoSEQ multiplex PCR; the TCRdb copy retains only in-frame clones and omits some. The data contain some 760,000 clones, 80% to 90% of them seen just once; the ten biggest clones take up roughly 0.01%. J gave up 5 bases and V 6 bases, and 12 bases lay outside the gene matches. The CDR3 runs 18 residues. In germline, CDR1 is KGHSH, CDR2 LQKENI. This specimen belongs to a study of shared T cell receptors in the human thymus. These data also featured in a second study, about human thymus T cells.

Sequenced sample: thymocytes. The sequence was collected from a girl under three years old with a congenital heart defect. V is TRBV18 and J is TRBJ2-1; 14 nucleotides agree with TRBD2. CDR3: CASSRTSGGQIFHNEQFF. CDR3 coding DNA: TGTGCCAGCTCCCGGACTAGCGGGGGGCAGATTTTTCACAATGAGCAGTTCTTC.